These T cell receptor beta chains were read from a single sample in a study of blood T cell repertoires in COVID-19. Assay: immunoSEQ multiplex PCR; the TCRdb copy retains only in-frame clones and omits some. The data contain about 49,000 clones, 84% of them seen just once; the ten biggest clones take up around 1.5%. Sequenced material: peripheral blood. These TCRs come from a man aged 45-60 years with acute or convalescent COVID-19. The CDR3 runs from the conserved cysteine through the conserved F or W. The order of the fields is V gene, D gene, J gene, clone size, CDR3 protein, CDR3 DNA. A D gene is named only where the DNA matches it firmly. Clone size, where shown, is once, few, many, or a class for clones that have expanded.

TRBV7-2	-	TRBJ1-6	once	CASSPSGNSPLHF	TGTGCCAGCAGCCCTTCGGGGAATTCACCCCTCCACTTT
TRBV7-2	TRBD2	TRBJ2-1	-	CASATSGGYNEQFF	TGTGCCAGCGCGACTAGCGGGGGTTACAATGAGCAGTTCTTC
TRBV7-2	-	TRBJ2-3	-	CASSLVRGSTDTQYF	TGTGCCAGCAGCTTAGTGCGGGGCAGCACAGATACGCAGTATTTT
TRBV29-1	TRBD1	TRBJ1-2	-	CSDSGTVTNNYGYTF	TGCAGCGACTCAGGGACAGTGACTAATAACTATGGCTACACCTTC
TRBV15	TRBD1	TRBJ2-7	-	CATSRGLQGTSYEQYF	TGTGCCACCTCCCGCGGGCTACAGGGGACATCCTACGAGCAGTACTTC
TRBV11-2	TRBD2	TRBJ2-3	-	CASSLRTSGRATDTQYF	TGTGCCAGCAGCCTCAGGACTAGCGGGAGGGCCACAGATACGCAGTATTTT
TRBV4-2	TRBD1	TRBJ1-2	-	CASSHGQDSGYTF	TGTGCCAGCAGCCACGGACAGGACAGTGGCTACACCTTC
TRBV7-8	TRBD2	TRBJ2-1	few	CASSSGTSWGALNEQFF	TGTGCCAGCAGCTCAGGGACTAGCTGGGGAGCCCTCAATGAGCAGTTCTTC
TRBV19	-	TRBJ2-5	once	CASTLSGQETQYF	TGTGCCAGTACCCTCAGCGGGCAAGAGACCCAGTACTTC
TRBV15	-	TRBJ1-2	-	CATSFAGILYGYTF	TGTGCCACCAGCTTCGCGGGGATCCTTTATGGCTACACCTTC
TRBV4-3	-	TRBJ1-4	-	CASSQDLNRAANEKLFF	TGCGCCAGCAGCCAAGATTTGAACAGGGCAGCTAATGAAAAACTGTTTTTT
TRBV30	-	TRBJ2-1	-	CAWSVLRLYNEQFF	TGTGCCTGGAGTGTACTCAGGTTATACAATGAGCAGTTCTTC
TRBV30	TRBD1	TRBJ1-2	-	CAWREIRDSSFPIYGYTF	TGTGCCTGGAGGGAAATCCGGGACAGTTCCTTTCCGATCTATGGCTACACCTTC
TRBV14	-	TRBJ2-5	once	CASSPGYGTQYF	TGTGCCAGCAGCCCGGGATATGGGACCCAGTACTTC
TRBV15	-	TRBJ1-5	-	CATSSFRNQPQHF	TGTGCCACCAGCAGTTTCCGGAATCAGCCCCAGCATTTT
TRBV2	-	TRBJ1-5	few	CASSPREGNQPQHF	TGTGCCAGCAGTCCCCGGGAGGGCAATCAGCCCCAGCATTTT
TRBV7-2	-	TRBJ2-3	-	CASSLVRASPADTQYF	TGTGCCAGCAGCTTAGTCCGAGCTTCCCCCGCAGATACGCAGTATTTT
TRBV4-3	TRBD2	TRBJ2-1	-	CASSQAGGYNEQFF	TGCGCCAGCAGCCAAGCGGGGGGCTACAATGAGCAGTTCTTC
TRBV18	-	TRBJ2-2	-	CASSPRRSAGQGLANTGELFF	TGTGCCAGCTCACCAAGGAGGTCGGCGGGACAGGGACTAGCGAACACCGGGGAGCTGTTTTTT
TRBV7-9	TRBD1	TRBJ2-5	-	CASREQGNPETQYF	TGTGCCAGCAGAGAACAGGGGAATCCAGAGACCCAGTACTTC
TRBV28	TRBD1	TRBJ2-7	-	CASTIPGTAPYEQYF	TGTGCCAGCACCATCCCCGGGACAGCACCCTACGAGCAGTACTTC
TRBV19	TRBD1	TRBJ1-2	-	CASSIRKGTGERGYTF	TGTGCCAGTAGTATTCGTAAGGGGACAGGAGAAAGAGGCTACACCTTC
TRBV6-1	-	TRBJ2-6	-	CASSDGAGVRAGANVLTF	TGTGCCAGCAGTGACGGGGCAGGGGTACGTGCGGGGGCCAACGTCCTGACTTTC
TRBV7-9	-	TRBJ2-7	-	CASSLTPLAAYEQYF	TGTGCCAGCAGCTTAACCCCCCTAGCAGCCTACGAGCAGTACTTC
TRBV19	-	TRBJ1-1	-	CATGWTGMNTEAFF	TGTGCCACCGGATGGACGGGAATGAACACTGAAGCTTTCTTT
TRBV20-1	-	TRBJ2-3	-	CSAPTSYGQYF	TGCAGTGCTCCCACTAGCTACGGGCAGTATTTT
TRBV12-5	-	TRBJ1-5	-	CASGLDRDTKPNQPQHF	TGTGCTAGTGGTTTGGATAGGGACACCAAACCCAATCAGCCCCAGCATTTT
TRBV3-1/TRBV3-2	TRBD2	TRBJ2-7	-	CASSLRAGSYEQYF	TGTGCCAGCAGTCTTAGAGCGGGGTCCTACGAGCAGTACTTC
TRBV5-1	-	TRBJ1-2	-	CASRPPGGNYGYTF	TGCGCCAGCAGGCCCCCTGGGGGCAACTATGGCTACACCTTC
TRBV19	-	TRBJ2-4	-	CASSIGRGRGNIQYF	TGTGCCAGTAGTATAGGCAGGGGACGTGGAAACATTCAGTACTTC
TRBV28	TRBD1	TRBJ2-4	-	CASTQGTGAKNIQYF	TGTGCCAGCACCCAAGGGACAGGGGCCAAAAACATTCAGTACTTC
TRBV5-1	-	TRBJ2-2	-	CASSLSGIGSGGELFF	TGCGCCAGCAGCCTCTCGGGGATAGGTTCGGGCGGGGAGCTGTTTTTT
TRBV5-1	-	TRBJ2-3	-	CASSLGNSARTDTQYF	TGCGCCAGCAGCTTGGGTAACTCTGCGAGGACAGATACGCAGTATTTT
TRBV27	-	TRBJ2-7	-	CASSLRDTGAYEQYF	TGTGCCAGCAGCTTGCGGGACACAGGGGCCTACGAGCAGTACTTC
TRBV7-2	TRBD1	TRBJ1-1	-	CASSLAFGQGKSGMNTEAFF	TGTGCCAGCAGCTTAGCTTTCGGACAGGGGAAGTCGGGCATGAACACTGAAGCTTTCTTT
TRBV27	TRBD1	TRBJ2-6	-	CASRKRAGTGGFGANVLTF	TGTGCCAGCAGGAAACGGGCCGGGACAGGGGGCTTTGGGGCCAACGTCCTGACTTTC
TRBV10-3	TRBD2	TRBJ2-1	once	CAISTAEAGGASGQFF	TGTGCCATCAGTACTGCGGAAGCGGGGGGGGCTAGCGGGCAGTTCTTC
TRBV5-1	TRBD1	TRBJ1-2	-	CASSIGDREAYGYTF	TGCGCCAGCAGCATAGGGGACAGGGAGGCCTATGGCTACACCTTC
TRBV10-2	TRBD1	TRBJ1-6	-	CASSEWTGPNSPLHF	TGCGCCAGCAGTGAATGGACAGGGCCTAATTCACCCCTCCACTTT
TRBV28	-	TRBJ1-5	-	CASSRGQYNQPQHF	TGTGCCAGCAGTCGCGGACAGTACAATCAGCCCCAGCATTTT
TRBV28	-	TRBJ1-2	-	CASASFGNSNYGYTF	TGTGCCAGCGCCTCCTTTGGTAATAGTAACTATGGCTACACCTTC